One sample yielded the 21 T cell receptor beta chains listed below, sequenced in a study of CD8 T cells in ankylosing spondylitis. Using its own MiXCR run on the 5' RACE reads, TCRdb lists one record per CDR3 protein. The sample lists fewer than 80,000 distinct CDR3 sequences, 5.3% occurring once. The material sequenced was blood, either unsorted or a sorted T cell fraction (not recorded which). Receptor source: a male donor with ankylosing spondylitis or in good health (not recorded which).

This clonotype was recorded many times. The rearrangement uses TRBV7-2 and TRBJ2-1; 8 nucleotides line up with TRBD2. The CDR3 loop spans 16 amino acids. After removal of 6 bases from V and 0 bases from J, the junction contained 7 bases not matched to a gene. CDR1 and CDR2 (germline): SGHTA, FQGNSA. The CDR3 region has the DNA TGTGCCAGCAGATCTAGCGGGCCCATCTCCTACAATGAGCAGTTCTTC. This encodes CASRSSGPISYNEQFF.

At least ten counts were recorded for this clonotype. The rearrangement joins TRBV28 to TRBJ2-1, with D unresolved. Germline lookup yields CDR1 MDHEN and CDR2 SYDVKM. This CDR3 contains 11 residues. Trimming cost V 5 bases and J 7 bases, with 6 bases left between them. The CDR3 region has the DNA TGTGCCAGCAGTCCGAATAATGAGCAGTTCTTC. Translating it yields CASSPNNEQFF.

This clonotype was seen at least ten times. The rearrangement uses TRBV29-1 and TRBJ2-1; the D gene is possibly TRBD2 (6 bases). CDR3 size: 12 residues. V was trimmed by 1 base and J by 7 bases, leaving 8 bases between them. Germline V gene lookup returns CDR1 SQVTM and CDR2 ANQGSEA. The CDR3 DNA is TGCAGCGTTGAAGGGGCGGGAAATGAGCAGTTCTTC. Amino acid sequence: CSVEGAGNEQFF.

At least ten counts were recorded for this clonotype. This chain connects TRBV20-1 to TRBJ2-2; TRBD1 agrees at 7 bases. The CDR3 is made up of 17 amino acids. Unmatched junction bases numbered 15, after V lost 2 bases and J lost 6 bases. Germline CDR1 and CDR2: DFQATT and SNEGSKA (reference sequence). CDR3 protein: CSARSGLNRGRAGELFF. For the CDR3, the DNA is TGCAGTGCTAGATCCGGGTTAAACAGGGGAAGGGCCGGGGAGCTGTTTTTT.

This clonotype was detected ten times or more. The V and J genes are TRBV28 and TRBJ2-1, with D perhaps matching TRBD1 (7 bases). Looked up from germline, CDR1 is MDHEN and CDR2 is SYDVKM. CDR3 length: 15 residues. V lost 4 bases and J 4 bases, leaving 14 bases between the germline ends. CDR3 residues: CASSSQGGEYNEQFF. In DNA form, the CDR3 reads TGTGCCAGCAGTTCCCAGGGGGGCGAATACAATGAGCAGTTCTTC.

About this clonotype: A read error is possible here, since a much larger clone lies one base away. CDR3 coding DNA: TGTGCCAGCAGCTCAGAAGGGACATTGCCTTACAATGAGCAGCTCTTC. It encodes CASSSEGTLPYNEQLF. V gene TRBV7-2 combines with J gene TRBJ2-1; a possible D gene is TRBD1 (6 bases). Germline lookup yields CDR1 SGHTA and CDR2 FQGNSA. The length of the CDR3 is 16 residues.

This clonotype was counted at least ten times. The chain uses TRBV5-5 and TRBJ2-3; the D gene is possibly TRBD2 (5 bases). CDR3 length equals 14 residues. Germline CDR1 and CDR2: SGHKS and YYEKEE (reference sequence). Trimming cost V 1 base and J 2 bases, with 8 bases left between them. The CDR3 DNA reads as TGTGCCAGCAGCTTGAACCTAGCCACAGATACGCAGTATTTT. Translation gives CASSLNLATDTQYF.

This clonotype was seen many times. This chain uses TRBV3-1 with TRBJ2-3, with TRBD2 matching over 11 bases. The CDR3 length is 16 residues. J lost 5 bases, V lost 4 bases, and 8 bases had no gene match. Germline lookup yields CDR1 LGHDT and CDR2 YNNKEL (reference sequence). CDR3: CASSPRLAGPQDTQYF. Here the CDR3 DNA reads TGTGCCAGCAGCCCCCGACTAGCGGGGCCCCAAGATACGCAGTATTTT.

This chain joins TRBV7-9 and TRBJ1-2, with D maybe TRBD1 (6 bases). This CDR3 region has 14 residues. V lost 5 bases to trimming and J lost 5 bases, with 15 bases between them. Germline CDR1 is SEHNR and CDR2 is FQNEAQ (reference sequence). CDR3 DNA: TGTGCCAGCAGCCCGAACAGGGTACGATATGGCTACACCTTC. This encodes CASSPNRVRYGYTF.

In its sample, this clonotype was seen many times. The V and J genes are TRBV7-3 and TRBJ2-7; 8 nucleotides align to TRBD1. The CDR3 covers 15 residues. With 5 bases clipped from V and 0 bases from J, the junction kept 6 bases outside the gene matches. CDR1 is SGHTA and CDR2 is FQGTGA in the germline V gene. Written as DNA, the CDR3 is TGTGCCAGCAGCCAACAGGGGGACAACTCCTACGAGCAGTACTTC. It specifies CASSQQGDNSYEQYF.

This clonotype was seen many times. The chain links TRBV20-1 to TRBJ1-2; D not certain. V gave up 2 bases and J gave up 0 bases, with 16 bases separating them. CDR1 is DFQATT and CDR2 is SNEGSKA in the germline V gene (reference sequence). The CDR3 has 16 amino acids. The CDR3 is CSARRTETDTNYGYTF. CDR3 nucleotides: TGCAGTGCTAGACGAACGGAAACCGACACTAACTATGGCTACACCTTC.

This clonotype was found many times. This sequence joins TRBV5-1 and TRBJ1-1; D is possibly TRBD1 (5 bases). The CDR3 is 14 residues long. V lost 3 bases, J lost 4 bases, and 13 bases lay in between. Germline values: CDR1 SGHRS, CDR2 YFSETQ. CDR3 DNA: TGCGCCAGCAGCTCTTCCCCAGGGCTCACTGAAGCTTTCTTT. This sequence encodes CASSSSPGLTEAFF.

The chain couples TRBV5-5 to TRBJ1-5; weak D call: TRBD1 (5 bases). The ends were cut back, 4 bases at V and 9 bases at J, with 20 bases in the middle. CDR3 length: 15 residues. The germline gives CDR1 SGHKS, CDR2 YYEKEE (reference sequence). The CDR3 DNA is TGTGCCAGCAGCCGAACCGGGACTGGGGATCCGCCCCAGCATTTT. Its protein is CASSRTGTGDPPQHF.

This clonotype has at least ten counts. This chain uses TRBV5-1 with TRBJ1-5; perhaps TRBD1 as D (5 bases). The germline V gene has CDR1 SGHRS and CDR2 YFSETQ. The CDR3 is 14 amino acids. Trimming removed 4 bases at V and 2 bases at J, with 10 bases between. The CDR3, as DNA: TGCGCCAGCAGCGAGGAGGGGCGCAATCAGCCCCAGCATTTT. It translates to CASSEEGRNQPQHF.

This clonotype occurred many times. The rearrangement links TRBV12-3 or TRBV12-4 to TRBJ2-3; the D gene is possibly TRBD1 (5 bases). The V and J ends lost 4 bases and 6 bases respectively, with 8 bases between them. The CDR3 extends over 12 amino acids. The CDR3 DNA reads as TGTGCCAGCAGTTGGACATCGGATACGCAGTATTTT. This translates into CASSWTSDTQYF.

This clonotype was observed once. The chain is built from TRBV11-2 and TRBJ1-1; D is undetermined. The V and J ends lost 2 bases and 6 bases respectively, with 13 bases between them. This CDR3 spans 14 amino acids. Germline V gene lookup returns CDR1 SGHAT and CDR2 FQNNGV. The CDR3 protein is CASSLWSPGPEAFF. CDR3 nucleotides: TGTGCCAGCAGCTTATGGTCGCCTGGCCCTGAAGCTTTCTTT.

This clonotype was picked up many times. The genes are TRBV6-5 and TRBJ1-4; no firm D call. V dropped 0 bases and J dropped 4 bases, with 12 bases sitting between them. The germline gives CDR1 MNHEY, CDR2 SVGAGI. The CDR3 has 16 amino acids. CDR3 residues: CASSYSIGPFNEKLFF. CDR3 bases: TGTGCCAGCAGTTACTCGATAGGACCTTTTAATGAAAAACTGTTTTTT.

Many counts were recorded for this clonotype. The chain links TRBV4-2 to TRBJ2-1; possibly TRBD1 or TRBD2 for D (5 bases each). The CDR3 loop spans 18 amino acids. The germline V gene encodes CDR1 LGHNA and CDR2 YNFKEQ. V shed 2 bases and J shed 1 base, with 18 bases lying between them. The CDR3 reads CASSQYLSGTNSYNEQFF. CDR3 DNA sequence: TGTGCCAGCAGCCAATACCTCTCCGGGACGAATTCCTACAATGAGCAGTTCTTC.

This clonotype was recorded at least ten times. This sequence joins TRBV20-1 and TRBJ1-5, with 7 bases fitting TRBD1. The germline V gene has CDR1 DFQATT and CDR2 SNEGSKA (reference sequence). The V gene end was trimmed by 3 bases and the J gene end by 1 base; junction bases not matched to a gene: 6. The CDR3 runs to 15 residues. CDR3 amino acids: CSAREGQISNQPQHF. In DNA, the CDR3 is TGCAGTGCTAGGGAGGGACAGATCAGCAATCAGCCCCAGCATTTT.

This clonotype occurred a few times. The V gene is TRBV7-8, the J gene TRBJ1-2, with TRBD1 matching 9 bases. The CDR3 spans 14 residues. Germline V gene lookup returns CDR1 SGHVS and CDR2 FQNEAQ. The J segment lost 7 bases and the V segment lost 4 bases, leaving 7 bases of the junction unmatched. CDR3: CASSSSQGALGYTF. In DNA form, the CDR3 reads TGTGCCAGCAGCTCGTCACAGGGGGCGCTTGGCTACACCTTC.

The CDR3 DNA sequence: TGTGCCAGCAGCTTCACAGGGGGCGGCAATCAGCCCCAGCATTTT. The encoded protein is CASSFTGGGNQPQHF. The V and J genes are TRBV7-2 and TRBJ1-5, with 9 nucleotides matching TRBD1. The CDR3 totals 15 residues. V shed 3 bases and J 2 bases; nucleotides not matched to a gene: 2. Germline V gene lookup returns CDR1 SGHTA and CDR2 FQGNSA.